This note documents a single T cell receptor beta chain sequence. These data come from a study of blood T cell repertoires in COVID-19. Turning to the study itself: T cells, B-cell-depleted T cells, or PBMCs provided the cDNA or gDNA that served as material.

Per the germline V gene, CDR1 is MNHEY and CDR2 is SVGAGI. Trimming shortened V by 0 bases and J by 7 bases, and 10 bases separated the two germline ends. The CDR3 extends over 13 amino acids. Original handling: The authors estimated nucleated cell counts from reference gene primer amplification. Generated by immunoSEQ multiplex PCR, the TCRdb table keeps only in-frame clones and is missing some. That table gives V, J and clone size, and the DNA gave D and trimming. Counted here are about 85,000 clones, roughly 90% occurring once; the ten biggest clones make up roughly 4.5%. The clonotype was recovered from a woman at least 80 years old with active or convalescent COVID-19. Sequenced input: peripheral blood. This chain joins TRBV6-5 and TRBJ2-7; TRBD2 might be the D (5 bases). CDR3 protein: CASSYSTRVEQYF. The DNA for the CDR3 is TGTGCCAGCAGTTACTCGACGAGGGTGGAGCAGTACTTC.